The T cell receptor beta chain described here comes from a study of cytomegalovirus exposure and HLA in healthy donors. V lost 3 bases to trimming and J lost 2 bases, with 7 bases between them. The CDR3 loop spans 13 amino acids. In germline, CDR1 is LGHNT, CDR2 FRNRAP. Points on this clone: Antigen unknown.

With 60 Vbeta and 13 Jbeta primers, the PCR was carried out. TCRdb's table, derived via immunoSEQ multiplex PCR, lists solely in-frame clones and lacks some. Among about 100,000 clones listed, about 80% were seen once. Study results and limitations: Productive status was seen about 90% or about 30% of the time for most TCR beta V segments in an earlier analysis. Sequencing likely generated an artifact that appeared as a cluster of highly shared sequence variants. An analysis that was carried out later associated fewer than 20,000 TCR beta sequences with HLA alleles at 0.05 false discovery rate. According to reports, the classifier identified cytomegalovirus status with high specificity and sensitivity.

Material for sequencing was PBMCs. V is TRBV12-5 and J is TRBJ2-5; D possibly corresponds to TRBD2 (5 bases). The clonotype comes from a man in his forties or fifties in good health and CMV-seropositive. The CDR3 here is CASGLAVQETQYF. CDR3 DNA sequence: TGTGCTAGTGGTTTAGCGGTACAAGAGACCCAGTACTTC.